A selection of T cell receptor beta chains follows, all from one sample in a study of blood T cell repertoires in COVID-19. Here immunoSEQ multiplex PCR was the method, and the copy in TCRdb shows in-frame clones only, minus some. The table shows about 140,000 clones, with about 80% occurring only once. Input material: peripheral blood. These receptors originate from a man aged 55 to 70 with acute or convalescent COVID-19. CDR3s include the opening cysteine and the closing phenylalanine or tryptophan.

j_call v_call cdr3_aa
TRBJ2-5 TRBV9 CASSSQSPFQETQYF
TRBJ1-1 TRBV19 CASMGRPGAFF
TRBJ1-6 TRBV5-1 CASSLMVRGVSPLHF
TRBJ2-1 TRBV27 CASERVGANYNEQFF
TRBJ2-7 TRBV5-1 CASSLGQPPYEQYF
TRBJ2-3 TRBV29-1 CSVEVAGVTPTDTQYF
TRBJ2-3 TRBV5-1 CASRLQGAGIDTQYF
TRBJ1-2 TRBV30 CAKGNRGRPAYGYTF
TRBJ1-2 TRBV19 CASSIATDNYGYTF
TRBJ2-2 TRBV7-9 CASSPRSGSGNTGELFF
TRBJ2-7 TRBV30 CAWSVGGPSYEQYF
TRBJ2-7 TRBV11-2 CASSLWAVGEQYF
TRBJ2-7 TRBV5-1 CASSRDRTYEQYF
TRBJ2-5 TRBV5-1 CASSEQGQETQYF
TRBJ2-5 TRBV5-4 CASSFQGAIQETQYF
TRBJ2-2 TRBV9 CASSVAPLVNTGELFF
TRBJ2-5 TRBV15 CATSLYQETQYF
TRBJ2-7 TRBV13 CASSEGQGATYEQYF
TRBJ2-3 TRBV4-2 CASGREYGTDTQYF
TRBJ2-5 TRBV12-3/TRBV12-4 CASSSDRRGGYF
TRBJ2-2 TRBV7-8 CASGWAYTGELFF
TRBJ2-1 TRBV5-1 CASSWTSGRSNEQFF
TRBJ1-4 TRBV6-5 CATYDRSREKLFF
TRBJ1-3 TRBV30 CAWSDPRSGNTIYF
TRBJ2-2 TRBV5-1 CASTPGGLAGTGELFF
TRBJ1-4 TRBV5-5 CASSLEGLANEKLFF
TRBJ1-1 TRBV7-2 CASSLVGTGKTEAFF
TRBJ1-5 TRBV6-2/TRBV6-3 CASSSQGQPQHF
TRBJ2-1 TRBV10-3 CAITSGQGGSYNEQFF
TRBJ2-6 TRBV6-4 CASARVSGANVLTF
TRBJ2-1 TRBV7-2 CASSLTTDSNEQFF
TRBJ1-2 TRBV29-1 CSAEEGNRGYTF
TRBJ2-1 TRBV9 CASSVDGSYNEQFF
TRBJ2-5 TRBV5-1 CASQTGGGDETQYF
TRBJ2-1 TRBV19 CASSSRLAGSNEQFF
TRBJ2-2 TRBV27 CASSLTTGTGAGELFF
TRBJ2-7 TRBV19 CASSPIRDSSYEQYF
TRBJ2-7 TRBV28 CASSLSVRHEQYF
TRBJ2-1 TRBV14 CASSQDMTAWDEQFF
TRBJ1-6 TRBV7-3 CASSQRSVWTEYNSPLHF
TRBJ2-5 TRBV5-4 CASSLVPGQETQYF
TRBJ1-5 TRBV5-5 CASTPRGEGGQPQHF
TRBJ1-5 TRBV19 CASSGTGNKPQHF
TRBJ2-2 TRBV18 CASSPLAGANTGELFF
TRBJ1-1 TRBV29-1 CSGGRGAEAFF
TRBJ2-7 TRBV5-1 CASSWGTGASYEQYF
TRBJ1-5 TRBV10-3 CAISAAGVSNQPQHF
TRBJ1-3 TRBV2 CASSSGQGFGNTIYF
TRBJ1-6 TRBV14 CASSQGVTGSSYNSPLHF
TRBJ1-3 TRBV5-1 CASSQLQGTGNTIYF
TRBJ2-1 TRBV29-1 CSGRQGADEQFF
TRBJ1-5 TRBV6-2/TRBV6-3 CASSYLGQGQNQPQHF
TRBJ1-5 TRBV2 CASSEGGLDQPQHF